The rows below give T cell receptor beta chains drawn from one sample of a study of regulatory T cells in long-lasting Graves disease. TCRdb recomputed calls from the multiplex PCR reads with MiXCR, one row per CDR3 protein. The repertoire consists of a few hundred thousand distinct CDR3 sequences, with 16% occurring once and the leading ten covering about 32%. This sample was shared with a second study, whose subject was T cells in Graves' hyperthyroidism and ophthalmopathy.

Sample: peripheral blood mononuclear cells (PBMCs), taken at new diagnosis, from a patient treated with antithyroid drugs. These receptors were obtained from a man between 35 and 55 years old with Graves disease. CDR3s include the opening cysteine and the closing phenylalanine or tryptophan. A D gene is named only where the DNA matches it firmly. Clone size is shown for a subset of rows, as once, few, many or a class of expanded clone.

J gene: TRBJ2-7
clone size: few
V gene: TRBV12-3/TRBV12-4
D gene: -
CDR3 DNA: TGTGCCAGCAGCTCGTCCCCTGAGCCCTTACGCGAGCAGTACTTC
CDR3 protein: CASSSSPEPLREQYF

J gene: TRBJ2-7
clone size: many
V gene: TRBV11-2
D gene: -
CDR3 DNA: TGTGCCAGCAGCCCAACACAGGGCGTTACTGGGCAGTACTTC
CDR3 protein: CASSPTQGVTGQYF

J gene: TRBJ2-5
clone size: few
V gene: TRBV5-1
D gene: TRBD1
CDR3 DNA: TGCGCCAGCAGCCTACTCATCGGACAGGGCGAGACCCAGTACTTC
CDR3 protein: CASSLLIGQGETQYF

J gene: TRBJ2-5
clone size: -
V gene: TRBV10-3
D gene: TRBD2
CDR3 DNA: TGTGCCATCACCCCCGGGGGGGCGCAGCAGACCCAGTACTTC
CDR3 protein: CAITPGGAQQTQYF

J gene: TRBJ2-5
clone size: many
V gene: TRBV12-3/TRBV12-4
D gene: -
CDR3 DNA: TGTGCCAGCCAACGATCCGTTCGGGAGACCCAGTACTTC
CDR3 protein: CASQRSVRETQYF

J gene: TRBJ2-7
clone size: many
V gene: TRBV7-8
D gene: TRBD1
CDR3 DNA: TGTGCCAGCAGCTTAGAAGAGGGGGCAGGGCAGTACTTC
CDR3 protein: CASSLEEGAGQYF

J gene: TRBJ2-7
clone size: few
V gene: TRBV5-1
D gene: -
CDR3 DNA: TGCGCCAGTCTAGGGACCGACTCCTACGAGCAGTACTTC
CDR3 protein: CASLGTDSYEQYF

J gene: TRBJ1-5
clone size: many
V gene: TRBV3-1
D gene: -
CDR3 DNA: TGTGCCAGCAGCCAAGCTCCGAGGCAGCCCCAGCATTTT
CDR3 protein: CASSQAPRQPQHF

J gene: TRBJ2-2
clone size: many
V gene: TRBV18
D gene: -
CDR3 DNA: TGTGCCAGCTCACCACCCCAGGGAACGAACACCGGGGAGCTGTTTTTT
CDR3 protein: CASSPPQGTNTGELFF

J gene: TRBJ2-3
clone size: many
V gene: TRBV3-1
D gene: -
CDR3 DNA: TGTGCCAGCAGCCAACAGGGTGGCGAGGCAGATACGCAGTATTTT
CDR3 protein: CASSQQGGEADTQYF

J gene: TRBJ2-7
clone size: many
V gene: TRBV7-9
D gene: -
CDR3 DNA: TGTGCCAGCAGCTTAGTGGCTTACGGGGGTTTTTACGAGCAGTACTTC
CDR3 protein: CASSLVAYGGFYEQYF

J gene: TRBJ2-1
clone size: many
V gene: TRBV3-1
D gene: -
CDR3 DNA: TGTGCCAGCAGTCTAGACTATCCGAGCTCCTACAATGAGCAGTTCTTC
CDR3 protein: CASSLDYPSSYNEQFF

J gene: TRBJ1-2
clone size: many
V gene: TRBV29-1
D gene: -
CDR3 DNA: TGCAGCGTTGAGGGACGGAACTATGGCTACACCTTC
CDR3 protein: CSVEGRNYGYTF

J gene: TRBJ2-7
clone size: many
V gene: TRBV29-1
D gene: -
CDR3 DNA: TGCAGCGTTCTCCGGACTCTTTACGAGCAGTACTTC
CDR3 protein: CSVLRTLYEQYF

J gene: TRBJ2-4
clone size: many
V gene: TRBV12-3/TRBV12-4
D gene: TRBD1
CDR3 DNA: TGTGCCAGCAGTTTAAGAGGACAGGAGAGAAACATTCAGTACTTC
CDR3 protein: CASSLRGQERNIQYF

J gene: TRBJ1-4
clone size: -
V gene: TRBV9
D gene: TRBD1
CDR3 DNA: TGTGCCAGCAGCGTAAGGGCACAGGGGAATGAAAAACTGTTTTTT
CDR3 protein: CASSVRAQGNEKLFF

J gene: TRBJ2-2
clone size: many
V gene: TRBV7-9
D gene: -
CDR3 DNA: TGTGCTAGCAGCTTAGCAATCTCGGAGCAGGGTAACACCGGGGAGCTGTTTTTT
CDR3 protein: CASSLAISEQGNTGELFF

J gene: TRBJ2-3
clone size: -
V gene: TRBV12-5
D gene: -
CDR3 DNA: TGTGCTAGTGGTTTCCGGGATACGCAGTATTTT
CDR3 protein: CASGFRDTQYF

J gene: TRBJ2-3
clone size: many
V gene: TRBV5-1
D gene: -
CDR3 DNA: TGCGCCAGCAGCCAAGATGGAGGTACAGATACGCAGTATTTT
CDR3 protein: CASSQDGGTDTQYF

J gene: TRBJ2-5
clone size: -
V gene: TRBV6-1
D gene: -
CDR3 DNA: TGTGCCAGCATTGGCACAGGGTTGTTCGCAGAGACCCAGTACTTC
CDR3 protein: CASIGTGLFAETQYF

J gene: TRBJ2-3
clone size: few
V gene: TRBV5-6
D gene: -
CDR3 DNA: TGTGCCAGCAGCTTGGCCGGGCCCCGAGCCACAGATACGCAGTATTTT
CDR3 protein: CASSLAGPRATDTQYF

J gene: TRBJ2-2
clone size: -
V gene: TRBV18
D gene: -
CDR3 DNA: TGTGCCAGCTCAACGGGGCATTCGAACACCGGGGAGCTGTTTTTT
CDR3 protein: CASSTGHSNTGELFF

J gene: TRBJ2-7
clone size: many
V gene: TRBV10-3
D gene: -
CDR3 DNA: TGTGCCATCAGTGAGTCGTGGGATTCCTACGAGCAGTACTTC
CDR3 protein: CAISESWDSYEQYF

J gene: TRBJ2-7
clone size: -
V gene: TRBV20-1
D gene: -
CDR3 DNA: TGCAGTCCCTTGAGAGTCTACGAGCAGTACTTC
CDR3 protein: CSPLRVYEQYF

J gene: TRBJ2-5
clone size: many
V gene: TRBV11-2
D gene: TRBD2
CDR3 DNA: TGTGCCAGCAGCGTGTGGACTAGCGGGGGGCAAGAGACCCAGTACTTC
CDR3 protein: CASSVWTSGGQETQYF

J gene: TRBJ2-1
clone size: many
V gene: TRBV5-1
D gene: -
CDR3 DNA: TGCGCCAGCACCCTCGGGGTCGATGAGCAGTTCTTC
CDR3 protein: CASTLGVDEQFF

J gene: TRBJ2-7
clone size: few
V gene: TRBV3-1
D gene: -
CDR3 DNA: TGTGCCAGCGGCCCTTGGAGCGGGCAGTACTTC
CDR3 protein: CASGPWSGQYF

J gene: TRBJ1-2
clone size: many
V gene: TRBV4-1
D gene: -
CDR3 DNA: TGCGCCAGCAGCCCTAGTATTTTACAGCTTATCTATGGCTACACCTTC
CDR3 protein: CASSPSILQLIYGYTF

J gene: TRBJ2-2
clone size: many
V gene: TRBV12-3/TRBV12-4
D gene: -
CDR3 DNA: TGTGCCAGCAGTTTCTCGGGAACCGGGGAGCTGTTTTTT
CDR3 protein: CASSFSGTGELFF

J gene: TRBJ2-3
clone size: many
V gene: TRBV12-3/TRBV12-4
D gene: -
CDR3 DNA: TGTGCCAGCAGTTTATCTGGCAGGGCGGGTACGCAGTATTTT
CDR3 protein: CASSLSGRAGTQYF

J gene: TRBJ2-3
clone size: -
V gene: TRBV6-1
D gene: -
CDR3 DNA: TGTGCCAGCAGAAGCCTCGGAGGGGGCCAAACAGATACGCAGTATTTT
CDR3 protein: CASRSLGGGQTDTQYF

J gene: TRBJ2-1
clone size: many
V gene: TRBV27
D gene: TRBD1
CDR3 DNA: TGTGCCAGCAGTCCAGGGACAGGAAATGAGCAGTTCTTC
CDR3 protein: CASSPGTGNEQFF

J gene: TRBJ2-5
clone size: many
V gene: TRBV18
D gene: TRBD1
CDR3 DNA: TGTGCCAGCTCACCATGGAAACAGGGGTACCAAGAGACCCAGTACTTC
CDR3 protein: CASSPWKQGYQETQYF

J gene: TRBJ2-1
clone size: many
V gene: TRBV11-2
D gene: TRBD2
CDR3 DNA: TGTGCCAGCAGAGCGGAGCGGGGGACGAGCTCCTACAATGAGCAGTTCTTC
CDR3 protein: CASRAERGTSSYNEQFF

J gene: TRBJ1-5
clone size: -
V gene: TRBV20-1
D gene: -
CDR3 DNA: TGCAGTGCTAGAGATGACGGGGGTTATAGCAATCAGCCCCAGCATTTT
CDR3 protein: CSARDDGGYSNQPQHF

J gene: TRBJ2-7
clone size: many
V gene: TRBV20-1
D gene: -
CDR3 DNA: TGCAGTGCTAGAGATCTCGGGGTCCCGAATACTGAGCAGTACTTC
CDR3 protein: CSARDLGVPNTEQYF

J gene: TRBJ1-1
clone size: many
V gene: TRBV5-1
D gene: -
CDR3 DNA: TGCGCCAGCAGCTTGGGGGGATTCACTGAAGCTTTCTTT
CDR3 protein: CASSLGGFTEAFF

J gene: TRBJ2-1
clone size: -
V gene: TRBV18
D gene: -
CDR3 DNA: TGTGCCAGCTCACCCCTCGGGGATCCTCAAGAGGCCCAGTTCTTC
CDR3 protein: CASSPLGDPQEAQFF

J gene: TRBJ2-7
clone size: many
V gene: TRBV10-3
D gene: -
CDR3 DNA: TGTGCCATCAGTGATAACCTCTGGGAGCAGTACTTC
CDR3 protein: CAISDNLWEQYF

J gene: TRBJ1-2
clone size: many
V gene: TRBV2
D gene: -
CDR3 DNA: TGTGCCAGTCAAGGAAGGGTTAACTATGGCTACACCTTC
CDR3 protein: CASQGRVNYGYTF

J gene: TRBJ2-7
clone size: many
V gene: TRBV6-2/TRBV6-3
D gene: -
CDR3 DNA: TGTGCCAGCGGGCAGGCCTACGAGCAGTACTTC
CDR3 protein: CASGQAYEQYF

J gene: TRBJ1-3
clone size: few
V gene: TRBV7-2
D gene: TRBD1
CDR3 DNA: TGTGCCAGCAGCAGGGACAGGGGAAACACCATATATTTT
CDR3 protein: CASSRDRGNTIYF

J gene: TRBJ2-3
clone size: many
V gene: TRBV7-2
D gene: -
CDR3 DNA: TGTGCCAGCAGCAGGGGGGCGACGACAGATACGCAGTATTTT
CDR3 protein: CASSRGATTDTQYF

J gene: TRBJ1-1
clone size: many
V gene: TRBV7-9
D gene: TRBD1
CDR3 DNA: TGTGCCAGCAGCTTAGGACAGGGGTTGGGGAGCACTGAAGCTTTCTTT
CDR3 protein: CASSLGQGLGSTEAFF

J gene: TRBJ1-1
clone size: once
V gene: TRBV10-3
D gene: TRBD1
CDR3 DNA: TGTGCCATCAGTGTTTTGGGGGACAGGGGCCCTGAAGCTTTCTTT
CDR3 protein: CAISVLGDRGPEAFF

J gene: TRBJ2-5
clone size: -
V gene: TRBV24-1
D gene: -
CDR3 DNA: TGTGCCACCAGTGAGGGGACCTACGAGACCCAGTACTTC
CDR3 protein: CATSEGTYETQYF

J gene: TRBJ2-1
clone size: many
V gene: TRBV12-3/TRBV12-4
D gene: -
CDR3 DNA: TGTGCCAGCAGTCCCGGACTATCCTACAATGAGCAGTTCTTC
CDR3 protein: CASSPGLSYNEQFF

J gene: TRBJ2-7
clone size: many
V gene: TRBV3-1
D gene: -
CDR3 DNA: TGTGCCAGCAGCCGGACAAACTACGAGCAGTACTTC
CDR3 protein: CASSRTNYEQYF